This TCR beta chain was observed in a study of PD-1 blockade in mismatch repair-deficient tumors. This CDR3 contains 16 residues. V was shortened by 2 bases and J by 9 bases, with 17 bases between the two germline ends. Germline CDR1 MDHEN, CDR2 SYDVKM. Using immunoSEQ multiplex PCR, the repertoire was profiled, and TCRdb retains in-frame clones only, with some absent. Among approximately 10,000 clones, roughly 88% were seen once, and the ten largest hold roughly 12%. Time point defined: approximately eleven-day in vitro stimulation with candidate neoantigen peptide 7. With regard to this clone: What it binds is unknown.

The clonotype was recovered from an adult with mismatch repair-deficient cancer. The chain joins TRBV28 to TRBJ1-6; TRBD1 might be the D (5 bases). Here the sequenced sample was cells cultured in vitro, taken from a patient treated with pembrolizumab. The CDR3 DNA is TGTGCCAGCAGTTTACGGGGACTCCGGAGGAGTTCACCCCTCCACTTT. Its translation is CASSLRGLRRSSPLHF.